The sequence of this T cell receptor (beta chain) was determined in a study of identical twins. Every sampled donor was Caucasian and healthy. Unique molecular identifiers were present on the cDNA, which also gained a universal primer site by template switching. MiXCR, applied by TCRdb to the 5' RACE reads, yields one record per CDR3 protein. The table records around 670,000 distinct CDR3 sequences, 5.5% to 6.5% of them present only once. Trimming removed 2 bases from V and 6 bases from J, with 14 bases in between. The length of the CDR3 is 15 residues. Germline V gene data show CDR1 as MDHEN and CDR2 as SYDVKM.

The sample comprised naive T cells sorted from blood. This receptor was identified in a man aged 18 to 29 in good health. The J gene is TRBJ2-1, the V gene TRBV28; D is tentatively TRBD1 or TRBD2 (5 bases each). The DNA of the CDR3 is TGTGCCAGCAGTTTAGGGGGAGCCGGCCGCAATGAGCAGTTCTTC. Protein sequence: CASSLGGAGRNEQFF.